These 22 T cell receptor beta chains originate from one sample sequenced in a study of T cells in Graves' hyperthyroidism and ophthalmopathy. RNA transcripts yielded amplified TCR beta CDR3 regions. Researchers ran a first-round RT-PCR on the TCR CDR3 using the HTBI primer set. TCRdb used MiXCR to reprocess the multiplex PCR reads, holding one entry per CDR3 protein. The data contain more than 300,000 distinct CDR3 sequences, around 14% of them seen just once; the ten biggest clones take up roughly 24%. Sequencing used blood. The source is a woman in her thirties with Graves' hyperthyroidism.

This clonotype was seen many times. The chain employs TRBV2 and TRBJ2-1; 10 nucleotides align to TRBD2. This CDR3 comprises 16 residues. V trimming: 2 bases; J trimming: 0 bases; junction bases outside the gene matches: 1. CDR1 and CDR2 (germline): SNHLY, FYNNEI. The CDR3 loop reads CASSELAGVSYNEQFF. DNA for the CDR3: TGTGCCAGCAGTGAACTAGCGGGAGTCTCCTACAATGAGCAGTTCTTC.

V gene TRBV20-1 combines with J gene TRBJ2-3, with TRBD2 matching over 8 bases. There are 13 residues in the CDR3. V shed 3 bases and J 7 bases; nucleotides not matched to a gene: 6. Germline V CDR1 and CDR2: DFQATT, SNEGSKA (reference sequence). The CDR3 region has the DNA TGCAGTGCTAGTCTGCGGGAGGTTTATACGCAGTATTTT. Translating it yields CSASLREVYTQYF.

V and J are TRBV28 and TRBJ2-3; maybe TRBD2 (5 bases). The germline CDR1 and CDR2 sequences are MDHEN and SYDVKM. The CDR3 extends over 15 amino acids. V gave up 3 bases and J gave up 2 bases, with 12 bases separating them. The DNA for the CDR3 is TGTGCCAGCAGTTTTAGTGTAGGACTCACAGATACGCAGTATTTT. Protein: CASSFSVGLTDTQYF.

This clonotype was seen repeatedly, ten times or more. The chain employs TRBV28 and TRBJ1-4, with 9 bases matching TRBD1. This CDR3 region has 15 residues. Trimming took 5 bases from V and 7 from J; bases not matched to a gene: 8. Germline-derived CDR1 and CDR2 are MDHEN and SYDVKM. The CDR3 sequence: CASSQSPTGGEKLFF. In nucleotides, the CDR3 is TGTGCCAGCAGTCAGAGCCCGACAGGGGGTGAAAAACTGTTTTTT. The complete variable domain, with remaining parts taken from reference TRBV28 and TRBJ1-4, reads DVKVTQSSRYLVKRTGEKVFLECVQDMDHENMFWYRQDPGLGLRLIYFSYDVKMKEKGDIPEGYSVSREKKERFSLILESASTNQTSMYLCASSQSPTGGEKLFFGSGTQLSVL.

This clonotype was detected ten times or more. This rearrangement joins TRBV15 to TRBJ1-5; 8 bases fit TRBD1. CDR1 is LNHNV and CDR2 is YYDKDF in the germline V gene (reference sequence). This CDR3 comprises 15 residues. The V gene end was trimmed by 3 bases and the J gene end by 3 bases; junction bases not matched to a gene: 4. CDR3 region: CATSREQGDNQPQHF. CDR3 nucleotides: TGTGCCACCAGCAGGGAACAGGGGGACAATCAGCCCCAGCATTTT. Filled out from reference TRBV15 and TRBJ1-5, the complete variable domain reads DAMVIQNPRYQVTQFGKPVTLSCSQTLNHNVMYWYQQKSSQAPKLLFHYYDKDFNNEADTPDNFQSRRPNTSFCFLDIRSPGLGDTAMYLCATSREQGDNQPQHFGDGTRLSIL.

This clonotype was seen many times. The genes are TRBV7-2 and TRBJ1-2; 10 nucleotides match TRBD1. The germline V gene has CDR1 SGHTA and CDR2 FQGNSA. The CDR3 covers 15 residues. V was pared by 4 bases and J by 3 bases, with 5 bases of the junction left unmatched. CDR3 nucleotides: TGTGCCAGCAGCTACCGGACAGGGGGGGACTATGGCTACACCTTC. This gives the protein CASSYRTGGDYGYTF.

This clonotype has ten or more counts. This chain links TRBV20-1 with TRBJ2-1, with a tentative D call TRBD2 (5 bases). The germline V gene encodes CDR1 DFQATT and CDR2 SNEGSKA (reference sequence). The CDR3 runs to 13 residues. V dropped 0 bases and J dropped 6 bases, with 9 bases sitting between them. This chain's CDR3 is CSARDYSGNEQFF. For the CDR3, the DNA is TGCAGTGCTAGAGATTACAGCGGCAATGAGCAGTTCTTC.

This clonotype was recorded at least ten times. The CDR3 DNA follows: TGCAGTGCTTTCCCGGGGGACGGAACCCTAGCGGGACCGGGGGGGACCCAGTACTTC. Its protein product is CSAFPGDGTLAGPGGTQYF. The chain combines TRBV20-1 with TRBJ2-5; 9 bases agree with TRBD2. The V gene's germline CDR1 is DFQATT and CDR2 SNEGSKA (reference sequence). The V segment lost 5 bases and the J segment 7 bases; nucleotides outside the gene matches: 26. There are 19 residues in the CDR3.

In this sample, this clonotype turned up many times. The chain has TRBV12-3 or TRBV12-4 and TRBJ2-5; D is possibly TRBD2 (6 bases). V lost 2 bases, J lost 3 bases, and 7 bases lay in between. This CDR3 has 13 residues. CDR3 bases: TGTGCCAGCAGTTTACGGGGGAAAGAGACCCAGTACTTC. Amino acid sequence: CASSLRGKETQYF.

This clonotype was counted ten times or more. The CDR3 sequence is CASSSGGPDQPQHF. The CDR3 nucleotides read TGTGCCAGCAGTTCGGGGGGTCCCGATCAGCCCCAGCATTTT. V usage is TRBV27 and J usage is TRBJ1-5; maybe TRBD1 (5 bases). Germline V gene data show CDR1 as MNHEY and CDR2 as SMNVEV (reference sequence). The CDR3 contains 14 residues. With 4 bases removed from V and 5 bases from J, the gap between germline ends came to 12 bases.

V is TRBV12-3 or TRBV12-4 and J is TRBJ2-3; tentatively, D is TRBD1 or TRBD2 (5 bases each). V was shortened by 7 bases and J by 4 bases, with 18 bases between the two germline ends. The CDR3 is 15 amino acids. The CDR3 sequence: CASTGDPRGADTQYF. CDR3 coding DNA: TGTGCCAGCACCGGGGACCCGAGGGGTGCAGATACGCAGTATTTT.

The chain links TRBV19 to TRBJ2-2; D unresolved. With 3 bases removed from V and 4 bases from J, the gap between germline ends came to 12 bases. CDR3 length equals 15 residues. Germline V CDR1 and CDR2: LNHDA, SQIVND (reference sequence). The CDR3 nucleotides are TGTGCCAGTAGTATGGCCCAGGCCAGCACCGGGGAGCTGTTTTTT. Protein product: CASSMAQASTGELFF.

This clonotype was counted between two and nine times. The chain uses TRBV12-3 or TRBV12-4 and TRBJ2-7, with a tentative D call TRBD1 (6 bases). V lost 6 bases, J lost 5 bases, and 11 bases lay in between. This CDR3 has 12 amino acids. This CDR3 reads CASRSGAHEQYF. In DNA form, the CDR3 reads TGTGCCAGCAGATCAGGGGCGCACGAGCAGTACTTC.

This clonotype was seen a handful of times. The V gene is TRBV29-1, the J gene TRBJ2-7; TRBD1 matches 7 bases. The germline CDR1 and CDR2 sequences are SQVTM and ANQGSEA. The CDR3 contains 14 residues. V lost 2 bases to trimming and J lost 7 bases; unmatched junction nucleotides: 11. CDR3 in DNA: TGCAGCGTTGAACGCGACAGGGTGTATCGTGAGCAGTACTTC. This sequence encodes CSVERDRVYREQYF.

The sample holds many counts of this clonotype. The chain joins TRBV5-1 to TRBJ2-1; no clear D gene. The length of the CDR3 is 13 residues. Germline lookup yields CDR1 SGHRS and CDR2 YFSETQ. V lost 2 bases, J lost 4 bases, and 7 bases lay in between. DNA for the CDR3: TGCGCCAGCAGCTTCGGAGAATACAATGAGCAGTTCTTC. Its translation: CASSFGEYNEQFF.

This clonotype was seen at least ten times. The V call is TRBV7-2, the J call TRBJ2-7; D unclear. This CDR3 is built from 10 residues. Looked up from germline, CDR1 is SGHTA and CDR2 is FQGNSA. The V end was cut by 8 bases, the J end by 4 bases, with 6 bases between. CDR3: CASANYEQYF. The CDR3 nucleotides are TGTGCCAGCGCAAATTACGAGCAGTACTTC.

A few counts support this clonotype. The gene calls are TRBV12-5 and TRBJ2-1; the D is unclear. Trimming took off 2 bases at V and 10 bases at J, with 9 bases between the two ends. This CDR3 is built from 12 residues. Per germline, CDR1 LGHNT and CDR2 FRNRAP. DNA of the CDR3: TGTGCTAGTGGTTTGCTCTTAGGGGAGCAGTTCTTC. The encoded protein is CASGLLLGEQFF.

Details on this clonotype: A junction boundary mismatches the germline segment, possibly from a read error. V and J are TRBV20-1 and TRBJ2-3; TRBD2 matches at 7 bases. The germline V gene has CDR1 DFQATT and CDR2 SNEGSKA (reference sequence). The CDR3 runs to 15 residues. In DNA form, the CDR3 reads TGCAGTGCTGGAGATATAAGGGACTACGAGTGTACGCAGTATTTT. It yields the protein CSAGDIRDYECTQYF.

This clonotype showed up just a few times. CDR3 in amino acids: CASSAIAGVNEQFF. CDR3 in DNA: TGTGCCAGCAGTGCAATAGCGGGGGTCAATGAGCAGTTCTTC. J is TRBJ2-1 and V is TRBV12-3 or TRBV12-4; 9 positions agree with TRBD2. V shed 5 bases, J shed 6 bases, and the junction held 5 bases outside the gene matches. The CDR3 sequence is 14 residues long.

CDR3 amino acids: CASRDGTHQPQHF. DNA of the CDR3: TGTGCCAGCAGGGACGGTACCCATCAGCCCCAGCATTTT. The genes are TRBV6-1 and TRBJ1-5; the D is unclear. The CDR3 contains 13 residues. With 6 bases removed from V and 5 bases from J, the gap between germline ends came to 11 bases. Germline V gene lookup returns CDR1 MNHNS and CDR2 SASEGT.

This chain joins TRBV29-1 and TRBJ2-1; 7 positions match TRBD2. CDR1 and CDR2 (germline): SQVTM, ANQGSEA. There are 13 residues in the CDR3. J was trimmed by 10 bases and V by 2 bases; bases with no gene match: 8. CDR3 coding DNA: TGCAGCGTTGAAACCGGGACTACTTCCGAGCAGTTCTTC. Translating gives CSVETGTTSEQFF.

Turning to this clonotype: A much larger clone lies one base from this, so it may be a read error. The gene calls are TRBV29-1 and TRBJ2-5; possible D gene TRBD1, 6 bases. Germline V gives CDR1 SQVTM, CDR2 ANQGSEA. Trimming took off 4 bases at V and 13 bases at J, with 19 bases between the two ends. The CDR3 is 12 amino acids. CDR3 DNA sequence: TGCAGCGTTGGGACCCCCAAAGAAGGGGGGTACTTC. Translation: CSVGTPKEGGYF.